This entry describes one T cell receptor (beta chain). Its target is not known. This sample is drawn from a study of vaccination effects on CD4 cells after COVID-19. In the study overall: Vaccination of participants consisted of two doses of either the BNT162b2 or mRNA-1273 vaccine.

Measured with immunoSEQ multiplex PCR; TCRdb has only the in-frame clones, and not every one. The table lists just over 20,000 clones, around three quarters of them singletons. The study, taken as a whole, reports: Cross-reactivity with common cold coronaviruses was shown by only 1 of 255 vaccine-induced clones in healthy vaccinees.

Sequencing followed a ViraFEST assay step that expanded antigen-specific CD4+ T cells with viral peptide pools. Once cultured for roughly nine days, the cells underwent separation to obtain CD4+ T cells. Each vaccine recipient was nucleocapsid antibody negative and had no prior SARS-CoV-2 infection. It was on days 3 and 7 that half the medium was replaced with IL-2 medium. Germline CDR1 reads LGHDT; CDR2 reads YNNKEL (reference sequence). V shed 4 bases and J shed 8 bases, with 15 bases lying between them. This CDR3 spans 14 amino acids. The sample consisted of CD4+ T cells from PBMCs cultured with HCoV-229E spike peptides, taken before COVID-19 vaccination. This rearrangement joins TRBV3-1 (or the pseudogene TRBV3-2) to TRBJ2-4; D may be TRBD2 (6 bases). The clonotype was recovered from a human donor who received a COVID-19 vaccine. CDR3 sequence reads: CASSRRGTPDIQYF. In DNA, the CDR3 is TGTGCCAGCAGCCGTCGGGGGACTCCAGACATTCAGTACTTC.